The 5 T cell receptor beta chains reported below all come from one sample, sequenced in a study of regulatory T cells in long-lasting Graves disease. Building of the TCR beta libraries involved iRepertoire HTBI primers and Arm-PCR of CDR3 regions. In TCRdb, the multiplex PCR reads were re-called with MiXCR into one record per CDR3 protein. The sample yields more than 300,000 distinct CDR3 sequences, roughly a fifth seen once. Specified time point: persistent/refractory GD, antithyroid drugs over 5 years with positive TRAb. Following extraction of RNA from PBMCs, that RNA was used to make the TCR library. The input for sequencing was peripheral blood mononuclear cells (PBMCs), taken when the disease was refractory, from a patient treated with antithyroid drugs. The receptors were sampled from a female donor with Graves disease.

The rearrangement uses TRBV3-1 and TRBJ2-7; D is tentatively TRBD1 or TRBD2 (5 bases each). Trimming cost V 4 bases and J 3 bases, with 10 bases left between them. There are 13 residues in the CDR3. CDR1 is LGHDT, CDR2 YNNKEL, per germline (reference sequence). CDR3 sequence (DNA): TGTGCCAGCAGCCGCCGGGACGACTACGAGCAGTACTTC. It translates to CASSRRDDYEQYF.

This clonotype was counted many times. The V and J genes are TRBV5-1 and TRBJ2-6, with D possibly being TRBD1 (6 bases). CDR3 length: 19 residues. Trimming removed 0 bases from V and 2 bases from J, with 18 bases in between. Germline-derived CDR1 and CDR2 are SGHRS and YFSETQ. This chain's CDR3 is CASSLAEQGGLAGANVLTF. Written as DNA, the CDR3 is TGCGCCAGCAGCTTGGCGGAACAGGGTGGTCTGGCTGGGGCCAACGTCCTGACTTTC. The full variable domain, completed using reference TRBV5-1 and TRBJ2-6, is KAGVTQTPRYLIKTRGQQVTLSCSPISGHRSVSWYQQTPGQGLQFLFEYFSETQRNKGNFPGRFSGRQFSNSRSEMNVSTLELGDSALYLCASSLAEQGGLAGANVLTFGAGSRLTVL.

The sample holds many counts of this clonotype. A read error may produce the germline difference seen at one junction end. The chain combines TRBV7-8 with TRBJ2-5; 9 bases map to TRBD1. The CDR3 runs 14 residues. Germline V gives CDR1 SGHVS, CDR2 FQNEAQ. As DNA, the CDR3 is TGTGCCACCAGCTCGGGACAGGGTGGAGAGACCCAGTACTTC. Protein: CATSSGQGGETQYF. Together with reference TRBV7-8 and TRBJ2-5, the CDR3 gives the full variable domain: GAGVSQSPRYKVAKRGQDVALRCDPISGHVSLFWYQQALGQGPEFLTYFQNEAQLDKSGLPSDRFFAERPEGSVSTLKIQRTQQEDSAVYLCATSSGQGGETQYFGPGTRLLVL.

Many counts were recorded for this clonotype. The CDR3 here is CASSHYQVNNQETQYF. DNA for the CDR3: TGTGCCAGCAGCCATTATCAGGTCAACAACCAAGAGACCCAGTACTTC. This chain links TRBV3-1 with TRBJ2-5; D is unresolved. Germline CDR1 and CDR2: LGHDT and YNNKEL (reference sequence). V lost 3 bases and J lost 0, with 14 bases in between. This CDR3 has 16 residues.

The chain joins TRBV20-1 to TRBJ2-7; D not resolved. Germline V gene lookup returns CDR1 DFQATT and CDR2 SNEGSKA (reference sequence). This CDR3 is built from 15 residues. Deletions cut 0 bases from V and 3 bases from J, with 15 bases between. CDR3: CSARDPDGSFYEQYF. The CDR3 DNA follows: TGCAGTGCTAGAGATCCCGACGGGTCGTTCTACGAGCAGTACTTC.